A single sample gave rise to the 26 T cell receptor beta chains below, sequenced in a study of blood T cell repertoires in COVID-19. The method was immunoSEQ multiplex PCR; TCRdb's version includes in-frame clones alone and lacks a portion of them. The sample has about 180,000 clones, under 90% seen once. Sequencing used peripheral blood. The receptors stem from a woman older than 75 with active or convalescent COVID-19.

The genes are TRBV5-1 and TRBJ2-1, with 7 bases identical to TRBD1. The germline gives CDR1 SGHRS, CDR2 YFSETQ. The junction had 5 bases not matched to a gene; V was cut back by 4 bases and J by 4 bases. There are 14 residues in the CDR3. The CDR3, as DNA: TGCGCCAGCAGCATAGGGGGCTCATACAATGAGCAGTTCTTC. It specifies CASSIGGSYNEQFF.

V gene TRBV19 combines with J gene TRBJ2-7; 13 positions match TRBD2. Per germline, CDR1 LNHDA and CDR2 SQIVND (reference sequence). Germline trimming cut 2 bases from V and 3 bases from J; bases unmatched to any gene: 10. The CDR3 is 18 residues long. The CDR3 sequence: CASSIRTSGSGAVYEQYF. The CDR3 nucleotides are TGTGCCAGTAGTATAAGGACTAGCGGGAGTGGTGCAGTCTACGAGCAGTACTTC. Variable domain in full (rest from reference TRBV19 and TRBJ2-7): DGGITQSPKYLFRKEGQNVTLSCEQNLNHDAMYWYRQDPGQGLRLIYYSQIVNDFQKGDIAEGYSVSREKKESFPLTVTSAQKNPTAFYLCASSIRTSGSGAVYEQYFGPGTRLTVT.

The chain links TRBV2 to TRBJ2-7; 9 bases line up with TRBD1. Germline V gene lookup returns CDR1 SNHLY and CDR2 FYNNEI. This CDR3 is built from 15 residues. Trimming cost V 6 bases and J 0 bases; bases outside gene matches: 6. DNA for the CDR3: TGTGCCAGCAGGGGACAGGGCTATAGCTCCTACGAGCAGTACTTC. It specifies CASRGQGYSSYEQYF.

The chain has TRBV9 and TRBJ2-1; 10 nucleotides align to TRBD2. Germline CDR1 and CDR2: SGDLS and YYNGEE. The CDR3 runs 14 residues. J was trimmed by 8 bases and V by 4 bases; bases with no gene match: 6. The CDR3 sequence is CASSPRAGGYEQFF. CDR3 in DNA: TGTGCCAGCAGCCCCCGAGCGGGAGGGTATGAGCAGTTCTTC.

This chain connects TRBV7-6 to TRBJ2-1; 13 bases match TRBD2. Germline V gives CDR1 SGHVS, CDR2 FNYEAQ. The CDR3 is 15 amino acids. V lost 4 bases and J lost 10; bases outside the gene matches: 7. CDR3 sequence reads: CASSSGLAGELEQFF. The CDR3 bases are TGTGCCAGCAGCTCCGGACTAGCGGGAGAATTAGAGCAGTTCTTC.

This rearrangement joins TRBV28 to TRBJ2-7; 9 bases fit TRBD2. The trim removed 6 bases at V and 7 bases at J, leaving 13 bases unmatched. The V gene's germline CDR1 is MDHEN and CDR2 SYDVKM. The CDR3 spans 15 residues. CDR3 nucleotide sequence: TGTGCCAGCAGCCTCCGCGGGAGGGCCAGGGGGGAGCAGTACTTC. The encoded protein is CASSLRGRARGEQYF.

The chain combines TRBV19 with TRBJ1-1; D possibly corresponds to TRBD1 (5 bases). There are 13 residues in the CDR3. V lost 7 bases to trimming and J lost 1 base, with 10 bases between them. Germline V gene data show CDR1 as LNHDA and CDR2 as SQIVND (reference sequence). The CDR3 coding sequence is TGTGCCAGTACCGGGGACTGGAACACTGAAGCTTTCTTT. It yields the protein CASTGDWNTEAFF.

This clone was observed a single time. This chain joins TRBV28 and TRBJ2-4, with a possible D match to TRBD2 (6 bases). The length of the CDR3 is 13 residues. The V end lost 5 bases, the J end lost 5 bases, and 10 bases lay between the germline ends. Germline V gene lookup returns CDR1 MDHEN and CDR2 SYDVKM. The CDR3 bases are TGTGCCAGCAGTGGGACGGGAGAAAACATTCAGTACTTC. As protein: CASSGTGENIQYF.

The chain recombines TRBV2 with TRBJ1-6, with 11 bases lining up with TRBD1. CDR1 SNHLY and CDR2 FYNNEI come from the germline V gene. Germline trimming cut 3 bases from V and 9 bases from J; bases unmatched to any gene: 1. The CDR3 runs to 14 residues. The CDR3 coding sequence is TGTGCCAGCAGTGATGGGACAGGGGGTTCACCCCTCCACTTT. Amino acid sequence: CASSDGTGGSPLHF.

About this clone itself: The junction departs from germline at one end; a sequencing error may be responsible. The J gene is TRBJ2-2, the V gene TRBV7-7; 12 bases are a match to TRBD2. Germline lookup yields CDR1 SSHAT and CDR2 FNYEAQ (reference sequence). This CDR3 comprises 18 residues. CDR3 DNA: TGTGCTAGCAGGCTAGCGGGAGGGCCCGAAAGGGAACACCGGGAGCTGTTTTTT. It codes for CASRLAGGPEREHRELFF. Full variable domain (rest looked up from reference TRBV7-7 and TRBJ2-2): GAGVSQSPRYKVTKRGQDVTLRCDPISSHATLYWYQQALGQGPEFLTYFNYEAQPDKSGLPSDRFSAERPEGSISTLTIQRTEQRDSAMYRCASRLAGGPEREHRELFFGEGSRLTVL.

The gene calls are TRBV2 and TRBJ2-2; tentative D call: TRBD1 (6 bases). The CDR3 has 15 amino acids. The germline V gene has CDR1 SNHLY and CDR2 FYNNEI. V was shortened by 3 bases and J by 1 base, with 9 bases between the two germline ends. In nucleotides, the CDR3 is TGTGCCAGCAGTGACCTGGGACAGAACACCGGGGAGCTGTTTTTT. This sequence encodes CASSDLGQNTGELFF. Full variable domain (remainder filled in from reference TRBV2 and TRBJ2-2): EPEVTQTPSHQVTQMGQEVILRCVPISNHLYFYWYRQILGQKVEFLVSFYNNEISEKSEIFDDQFSVERPDGSNFTLKIRSTKLEDSAMYFCASSDLGQNTGELFFGEGSRLTVL.

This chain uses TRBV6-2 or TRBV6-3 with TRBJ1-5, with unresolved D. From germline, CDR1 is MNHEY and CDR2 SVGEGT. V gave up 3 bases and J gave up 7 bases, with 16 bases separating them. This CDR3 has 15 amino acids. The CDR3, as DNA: TGTGCCAGCAGTTATTATCCGGGTACGAGACAGCCCCAGCATTTT. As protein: CASSYYPGTRQPQHF.

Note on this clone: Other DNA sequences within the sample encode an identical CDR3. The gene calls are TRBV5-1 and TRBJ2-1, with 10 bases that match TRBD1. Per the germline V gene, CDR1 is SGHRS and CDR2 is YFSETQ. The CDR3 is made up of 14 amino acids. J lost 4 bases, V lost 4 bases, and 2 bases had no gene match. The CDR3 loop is CASSRGQGYNEQFF. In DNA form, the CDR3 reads TGCGCCAGCAGCAGGGGACAGGGGTACAATGAGCAGTTCTTC.

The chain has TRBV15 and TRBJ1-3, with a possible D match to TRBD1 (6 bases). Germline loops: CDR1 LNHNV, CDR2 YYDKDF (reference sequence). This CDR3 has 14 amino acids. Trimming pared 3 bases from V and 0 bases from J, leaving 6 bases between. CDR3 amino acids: CATSRDSSGNTIYF. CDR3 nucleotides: TGTGCCACCAGCAGGGACAGCTCTGGAAACACCATATATTTT.

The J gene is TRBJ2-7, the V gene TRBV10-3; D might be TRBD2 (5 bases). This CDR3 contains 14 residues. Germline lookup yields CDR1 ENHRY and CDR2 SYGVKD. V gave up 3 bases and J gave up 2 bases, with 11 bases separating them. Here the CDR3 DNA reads TGTGCCATCAGTGAATCGGGGAAACCCTACGAGCAGTACTTC. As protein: CAISESGKPYEQYF.

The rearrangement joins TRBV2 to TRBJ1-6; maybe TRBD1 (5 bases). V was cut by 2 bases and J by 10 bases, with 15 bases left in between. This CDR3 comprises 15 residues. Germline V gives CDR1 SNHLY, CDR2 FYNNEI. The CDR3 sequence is CASSERWQGGSPLHF. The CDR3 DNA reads TGTGCCAGCAGTGAAAGGTGGCAGGGAGGATCACCCCTCCACTTT.

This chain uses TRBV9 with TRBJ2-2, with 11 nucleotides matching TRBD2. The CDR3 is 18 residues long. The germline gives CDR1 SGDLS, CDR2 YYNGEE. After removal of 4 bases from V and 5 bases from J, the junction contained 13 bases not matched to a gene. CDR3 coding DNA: TGTGCCAGCAGCTTTGAAGATGCTAGCGGGAGGTATACCGGGGAGCTGTTTTTT. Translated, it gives CASSFEDASGRYTGELFF.

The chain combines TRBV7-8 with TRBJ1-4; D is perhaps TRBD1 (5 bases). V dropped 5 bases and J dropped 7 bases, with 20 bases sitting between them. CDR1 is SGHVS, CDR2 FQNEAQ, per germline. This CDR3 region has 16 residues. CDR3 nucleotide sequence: TGTGCCAGCAGCGACGGGCCTGGGGGGGACGGTGAAAAACTGTTTTTT. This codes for CASSDGPGGDGEKLFF.

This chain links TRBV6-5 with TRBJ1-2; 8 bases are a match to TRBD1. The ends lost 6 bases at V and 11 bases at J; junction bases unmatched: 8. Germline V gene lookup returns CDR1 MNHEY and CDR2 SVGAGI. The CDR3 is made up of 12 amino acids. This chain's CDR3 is CASSGQGGSYTF. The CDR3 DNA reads TGTGCCAGCAGCGGACAGGGAGGATCATACACCTTC.

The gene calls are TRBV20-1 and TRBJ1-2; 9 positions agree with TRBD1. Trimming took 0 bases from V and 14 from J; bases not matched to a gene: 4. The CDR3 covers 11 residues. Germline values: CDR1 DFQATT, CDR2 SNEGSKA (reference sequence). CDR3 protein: CSARDTGGRTF. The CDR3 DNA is TGCAGTGCTAGAGATACAGGGGGCCGGACCTTC.

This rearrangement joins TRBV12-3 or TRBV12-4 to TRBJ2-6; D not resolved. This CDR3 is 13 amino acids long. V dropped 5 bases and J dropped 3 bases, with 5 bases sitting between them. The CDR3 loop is CASSIVGANVLTF. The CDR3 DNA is TGTGCCAGCAGTATCGTTGGGGCCAACGTCCTGACTTTC.

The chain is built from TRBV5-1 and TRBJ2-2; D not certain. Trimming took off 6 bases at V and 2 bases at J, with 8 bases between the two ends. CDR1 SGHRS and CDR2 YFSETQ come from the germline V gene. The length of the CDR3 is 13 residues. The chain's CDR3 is CASNPDNTGELFF. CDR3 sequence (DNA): TGCGCCAGCAACCCAGATAACACCGGGGAGCTGTTTTTT.

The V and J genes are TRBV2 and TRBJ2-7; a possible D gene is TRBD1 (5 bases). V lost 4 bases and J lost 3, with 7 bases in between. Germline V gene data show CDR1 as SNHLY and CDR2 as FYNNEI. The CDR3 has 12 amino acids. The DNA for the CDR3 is TGTGCCAGCAGTGGGGGCAGCTACGAGCAGTACTTC. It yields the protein CASSGGSYEQYF.

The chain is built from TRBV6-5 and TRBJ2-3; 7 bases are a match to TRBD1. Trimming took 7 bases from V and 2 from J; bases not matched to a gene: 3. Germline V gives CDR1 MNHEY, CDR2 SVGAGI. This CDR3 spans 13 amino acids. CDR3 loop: CASKTGNTDTQYF. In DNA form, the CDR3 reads TGTGCCAGCAAGACAGGGAACACAGATACGCAGTATTTT.

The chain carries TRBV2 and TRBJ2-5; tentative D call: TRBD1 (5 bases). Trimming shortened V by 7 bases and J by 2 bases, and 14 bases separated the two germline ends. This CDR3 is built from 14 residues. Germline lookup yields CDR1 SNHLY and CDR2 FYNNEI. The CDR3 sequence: CASILDRIQETQYF. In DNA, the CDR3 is TGTGCCAGCATCTTAGACAGAATTCAAGAGACCCAGTACTTC.

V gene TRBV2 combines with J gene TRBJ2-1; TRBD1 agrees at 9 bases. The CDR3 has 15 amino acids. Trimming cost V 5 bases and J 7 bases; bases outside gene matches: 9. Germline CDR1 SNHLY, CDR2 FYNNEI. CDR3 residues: CASSSRDRVRNEQFF. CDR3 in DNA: TGTGCCAGCAGTTCCCGGGACAGGGTTAGAAATGAGCAGTTCTTC. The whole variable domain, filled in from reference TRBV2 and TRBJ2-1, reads EPEVTQTPSHQVTQMGQEVILRCVPISNHLYFYWYRQILGQKVEFLVSFYNNEISEKSEIFDDQFSVERPDGSNFTLKIRSTKLEDSAMYFCASSSRDRVRNEQFFGPGTRLTVL.